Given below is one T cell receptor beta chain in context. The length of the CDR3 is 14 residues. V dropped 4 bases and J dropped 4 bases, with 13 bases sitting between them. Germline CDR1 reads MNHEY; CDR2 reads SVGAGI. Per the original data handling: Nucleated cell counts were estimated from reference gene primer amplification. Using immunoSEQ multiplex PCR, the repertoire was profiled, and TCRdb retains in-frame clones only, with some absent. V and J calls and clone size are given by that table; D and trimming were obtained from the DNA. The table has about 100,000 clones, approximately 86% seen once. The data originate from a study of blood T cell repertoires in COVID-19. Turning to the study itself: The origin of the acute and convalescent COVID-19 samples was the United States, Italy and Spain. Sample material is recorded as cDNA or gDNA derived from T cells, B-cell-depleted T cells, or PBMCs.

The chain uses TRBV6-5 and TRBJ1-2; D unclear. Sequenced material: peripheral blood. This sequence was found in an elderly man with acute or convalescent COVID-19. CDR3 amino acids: CASSLGVTAYGYTF. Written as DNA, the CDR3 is TGTGCCAGCAGTTTGGGAGTCACGGCCTATGGCTACACCTTC.